One and the same sample provided the 2 T cell receptor beta chains below, sequenced in a study of Ad26.COV2.S vaccination and SARS-CoV-2 variants. Sequencing was performed with immunoSEQ multiplex PCR; in TCRdb, only in-frame clones are kept and a portion is missing. The table lists 350,000 to 500,000 clones, around 90% of them singletons. Specified treatment: some 20 received Ad26.COV2.S at low or high dose, single or two shots; 5 received placebo; per-sample allocation not given. After the first vaccine or placebo injection, samples were drawn on day 63. The material sequenced was peripheral blood, taken in a trial of Ad26.COV2.S vaccine versus placebo. These receptors were obtained from a person between 18 and 59 years old who received the Ad26.COV2.S COVID-19 vaccine or a placebo.

This chain's CDR3 is CASSSLTASGANVLTF. The CDR3 DNA reads as TGTGCCAGCAGTTCCCTGACAGCCTCTGGGGCCAACGTCCTGACTTTC. The rearrangement joins TRBV6-2 or TRBV6-3 to TRBJ2-6; D perhaps matches TRBD1 (5 bases). CDR3 length equals 16 residues. Trimming removed 4 bases at V and 0 bases at J, with 10 bases between. Looked up from germline, CDR1 is MNHEY and CDR2 is SVGEGT.

The chain uses TRBV7-8 and TRBJ2-7; tentatively, D is TRBD2 (5 bases). Trimming took off 6 bases at V and 2 bases at J, with 11 bases between the two ends. The CDR3 has 13 residues. CDR1 and CDR2 (germline): SGHVS, FQNEAQ. CDR3 protein: CASSHGVTYEQYF. The CDR3 nucleotides are TGTGCCAGCAGTCACGGGGTAACCTACGAGCAGTACTTC.